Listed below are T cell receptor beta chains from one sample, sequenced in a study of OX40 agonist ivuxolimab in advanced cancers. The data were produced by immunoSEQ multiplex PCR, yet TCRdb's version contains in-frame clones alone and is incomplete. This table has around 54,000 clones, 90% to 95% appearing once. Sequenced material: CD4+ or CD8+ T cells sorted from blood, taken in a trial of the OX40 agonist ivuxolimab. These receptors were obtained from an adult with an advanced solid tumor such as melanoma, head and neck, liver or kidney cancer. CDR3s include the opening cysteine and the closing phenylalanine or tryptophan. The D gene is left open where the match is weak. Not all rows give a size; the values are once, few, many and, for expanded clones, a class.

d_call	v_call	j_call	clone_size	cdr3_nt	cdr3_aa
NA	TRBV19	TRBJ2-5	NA	TGTGCCAGTAGCCTGGCAGGTGGGGAGACCCAGTACTTC	CASSLAGGETQYF
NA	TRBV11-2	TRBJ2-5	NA	TGTGCCAGCAGCCTAACGAAGACCCAGTACTTC	CASSLTKTQYF
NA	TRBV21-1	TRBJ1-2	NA	TGTGCCAGCAGCGACCGGTCCCCGAGAACCTATGGCTACACCTTC	CASSDRSPRTYGYTF
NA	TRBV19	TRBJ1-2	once	TGTGCCAGTAGTATGGACAGTTTGAACTATGGCTACACCTTC	CASSMDSLNYGYTF
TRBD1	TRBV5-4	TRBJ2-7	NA	TGTGCCAGCAGCTTGAGGGACAGTACCCCCTACGAGCAGTACTTC	CASSLRDSTPYEQYF
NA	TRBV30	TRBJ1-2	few	TGTGCCTTAGAGTCGGGTGGCTACACCTTC	CALESGGYTF
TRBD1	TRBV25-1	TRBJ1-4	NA	TGTGCCAGCAGACCAACAGGGGGAACTAATGAAAAACTGTTTTTT	CASRPTGGTNEKLFF
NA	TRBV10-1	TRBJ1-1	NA	TGCGCCAGCAGTATTAACACATTCAGTGAAGCTTTCTTT	CASSINTFSEAFF
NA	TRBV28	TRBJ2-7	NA	TGTGCCAGCAGTTTGACGGACAAGAACTACGAGCAGTACTTC	CASSLTDKNYEQYF
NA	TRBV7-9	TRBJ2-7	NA	TGTGCCAGCAGCTTAGTTAGGGGGAGGGGGTACGAGCAGTACTTC	CASSLVRGRGYEQYF
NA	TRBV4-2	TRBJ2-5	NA	TGTGCCAGCAGCCAAGAGACGGGGACGTACCAAGAGACCCAGTACTTC	CASSQETGTYQETQYF
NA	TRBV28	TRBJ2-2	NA	TGTGCCAGCACGGACGGGATAGGAGGGGAGCTGTTTTTT	CASTDGIGGELFF
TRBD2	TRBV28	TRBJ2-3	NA	TGTGCCAGCAGTTTATTTAGCGGGAGGGCTGGAGATACGCAGTATTTT	CASSLFSGRAGDTQYF
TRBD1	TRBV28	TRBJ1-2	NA	TGTGCCAGCAGTTCTAGGGACAGGGACTATGGCTACACCTTC	CASSSRDRDYGYTF
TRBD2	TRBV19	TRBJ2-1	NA	TGTGCCAGTAGTGACGCTTTAAGCGGGAGGGCCTTGTATGAGCAGTTCTTC	CASSDALSGRALYEQFF
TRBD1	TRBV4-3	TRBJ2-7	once	TGCGCCAGCAGCCTCTCAGGACAGGGGTTCTCCTACGAGCAGTACTTC	CASSLSGQGFSYEQYF
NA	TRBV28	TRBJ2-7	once	TGTGCCAGCAGTCTCACGGGGGCGCTGAACGAGCAGTACTTC	CASSLTGALNEQYF
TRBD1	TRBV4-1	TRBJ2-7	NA	TGCGCCAGCAGCCCGACAGGGGACGAGCAGTACTTC	CASSPTGDEQYF
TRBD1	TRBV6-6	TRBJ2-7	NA	TGTGCCAGCAGTCACGGGGACAGGAGCCTCTACGAGCAGTACTTC	CASSHGDRSLYEQYF
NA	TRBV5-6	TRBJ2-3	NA	TGTGCCAGCAGGTACGACAGGCCGAAGGTCGGAGATACGCAGTATTTT	CASRYDRPKVGDTQYF
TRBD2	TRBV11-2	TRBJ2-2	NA	TGTGCCAGCAGCTTCTTAGCGGGAGATGATACCGGGGAGCTGTTTTTT	CASSFLAGDDTGELFF
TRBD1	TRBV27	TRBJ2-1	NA	TGTGCCAGCAGTTGGTCAGGGGGTAATGAGCAGTTCTTC	CASSWSGGNEQFF
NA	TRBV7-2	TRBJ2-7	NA	TGTGCCAGCAGCTTCGGACAGGGAGGGGAGCAGTACTTC	CASSFGQGGEQYF
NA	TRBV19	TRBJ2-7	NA	TGTGCCAGTAGTTCCGCCTGGGGGCCTTCCTACGAGCAGTACTTC	CASSSAWGPSYEQYF
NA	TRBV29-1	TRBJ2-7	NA	TGCAGCGTGTGTGAACCATCGGGGGAGCAGTACTTC	CSVCEPSGEQYF
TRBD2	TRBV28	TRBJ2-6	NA	TGTGCCAGCAGCCCCCCCGTCTACGGGAGGGCCATGGGTGGGGCCAACGTCCTGACTTTC	CASSPPVYGRAMGGANVLTF
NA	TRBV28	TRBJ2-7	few	TGTGCCAGCAGTTTATTGGCTCAGGATCACTACGAGCAGTACTTC	CASSLLAQDHYEQYF
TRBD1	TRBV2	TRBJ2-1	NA	TGTGCCAGCAGCGCCGGGACAGGGCACTTCAATGAGCAGTTCTTC	CASSAGTGHFNEQFF
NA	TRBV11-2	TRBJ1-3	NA	TGTGCCAGCAGCCTCGGGGCAGGTGGAAACACCATATATTTT	CASSLGAGGNTIYF
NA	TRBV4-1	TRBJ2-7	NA	TGCGCCAGCAGCCGAGTGTGGGACATAACCTACGAGCAGTACTTC	CASSRVWDITYEQYF
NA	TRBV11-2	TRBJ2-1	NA	TGTGCCAGCAGCTTATCAGGTCGCAATGAGCAGTTCTTC	CASSLSGRNEQFF
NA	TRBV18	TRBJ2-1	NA	TGTGCCAGCTCACCACCGGGGGGCTTCAACAATGAGCAGTTCTTC	CASSPPGGFNNEQFF
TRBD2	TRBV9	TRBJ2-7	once	TGTGCCAGCAGCCCAAATCTAGCGGCCTCCTACGAGCAGTACTTC	CASSPNLAASYEQYF
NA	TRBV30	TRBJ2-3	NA	TGTGCCTGGAGGTCGACAGCAGATACGCAGTATTTT	CAWRSTADTQYF
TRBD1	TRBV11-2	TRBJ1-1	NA	TGTGCCAGCAGCACAACAGGGGGGGGAGCTTTCTTT	CASSTTGGGAFF
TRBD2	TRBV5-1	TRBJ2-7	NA	TGCGCCAGCAGCTTGGGTAGCGGGGCCTACGAGCAGTACTTC	CASSLGSGAYEQYF
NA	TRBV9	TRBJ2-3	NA	TGTGCCAGCAGCGTAGAAACAGAAATGGCCTCGGGGGCGCAGTATTTT	CASSVETEMASGAQYF
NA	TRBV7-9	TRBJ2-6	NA	TGTGCCAGCAGTCAAGACGACCGGGTCCTCAACGTCCTGACTTTC	CASSQDDRVLNVLTF
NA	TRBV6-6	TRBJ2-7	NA	TGTGCCAGCAGTCAGGAACCCTCCTACGAGCAGTACTTC	CASSQEPSYEQYF
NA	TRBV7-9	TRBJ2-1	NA	TGTGCCAGCAGCTCCCTGGGCGGCTACAATGAGCAGTTCTTC	CASSSLGGYNEQFF
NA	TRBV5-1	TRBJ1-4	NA	TGCGCCAGCAGCGAAGGGTTGGATAATGAAAAACTGTTTTTT	CASSEGLDNEKLFF
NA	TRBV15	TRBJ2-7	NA	TGTGCCACCAGCAGAGGGGACCAAACCTACGAGCAGTACTTC	CATSRGDQTYEQYF
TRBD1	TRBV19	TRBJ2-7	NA	TGTGCCAGTAGTCCTTACAGGGGGTATTCCTCCGAGCAGTACTTC	CASSPYRGYSSEQYF
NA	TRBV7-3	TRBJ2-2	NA	TGTGCCAGCAGGCCGACCATCGGGCCTACGTGGAGCACCGGGGAGCTGTTTTTT	CASRPTIGPTWSTGELFF
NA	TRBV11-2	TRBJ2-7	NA	TGTGCCAGCAGCTCCCATGGGCAGGCAGTGACGGGGTACGAGCAGTACTTC	CASSSHGQAVTGYEQYF
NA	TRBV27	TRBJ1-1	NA	TGTGCCAGCAGTTTCTACCCGAACACTGAAGCTTTCTTT	CASSFYPNTEAFF
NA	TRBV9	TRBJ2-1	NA	TGTGCCAGCAGCGTAGTTCTAGTTAGCTCCTACAATGAGCAGTTCTTC	CASSVVLVSSYNEQFF
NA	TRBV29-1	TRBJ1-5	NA	TGCAGCGTTGCTACTGGGGGGTGGGAGGGTCAGCCCCAGCATTTT	CSVATGGWEGQPQHF
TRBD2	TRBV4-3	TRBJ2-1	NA	TGCGCCAGCGGGACTAGCGGGACCTATGAGCAGTTCTTC	CASGTSGTYEQFF
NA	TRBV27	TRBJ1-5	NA	TGTGCCAGCAGTTTACCCGCGGGGGATAGCAATCAGCCCCAGCATTTT	CASSLPAGDSNQPQHF
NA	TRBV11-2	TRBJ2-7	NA	TGTGCCAGCAGCCTCGGGGTAGCGGCATCCTACGAGCAGTACTTC	CASSLGVAASYEQYF
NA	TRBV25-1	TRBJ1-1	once	TGTGCCAGCAGTGAAGAGGGGAACACTGAAGCTTTCTTT	CASSEEGNTEAFF